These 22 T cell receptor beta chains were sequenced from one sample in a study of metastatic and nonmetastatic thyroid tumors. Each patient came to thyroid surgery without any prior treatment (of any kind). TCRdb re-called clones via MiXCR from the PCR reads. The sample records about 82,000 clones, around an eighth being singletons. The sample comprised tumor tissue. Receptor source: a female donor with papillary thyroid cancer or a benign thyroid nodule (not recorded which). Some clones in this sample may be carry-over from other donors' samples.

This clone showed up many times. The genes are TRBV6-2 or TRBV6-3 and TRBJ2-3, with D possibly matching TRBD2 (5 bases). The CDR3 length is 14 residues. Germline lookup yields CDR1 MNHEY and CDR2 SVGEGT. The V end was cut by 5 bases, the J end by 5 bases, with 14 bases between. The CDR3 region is CASSIGGRLDTQYF. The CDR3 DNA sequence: TGTGCCAGCAGTATAGGAGGCCGCCTAGATACGCAGTATTTT.

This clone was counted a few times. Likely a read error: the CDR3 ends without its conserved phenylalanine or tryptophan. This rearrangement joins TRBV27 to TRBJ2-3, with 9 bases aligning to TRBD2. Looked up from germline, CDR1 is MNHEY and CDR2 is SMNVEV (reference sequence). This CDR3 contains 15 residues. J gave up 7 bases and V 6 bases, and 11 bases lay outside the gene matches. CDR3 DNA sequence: TGTGCCAGCAGCCGTAGCGGGAGCCCCCCATATACGCAGTATTCT. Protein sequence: CASSRSGSPPYTQYS.

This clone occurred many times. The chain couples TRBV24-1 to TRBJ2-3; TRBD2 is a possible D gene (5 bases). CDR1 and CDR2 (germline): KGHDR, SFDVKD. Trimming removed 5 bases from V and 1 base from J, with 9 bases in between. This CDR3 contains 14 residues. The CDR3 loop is CATSAGLRTDTQYF. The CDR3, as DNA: TGTGCCACCAGTGCAGGACTGCGCACAGATACGCAGTATTTT.

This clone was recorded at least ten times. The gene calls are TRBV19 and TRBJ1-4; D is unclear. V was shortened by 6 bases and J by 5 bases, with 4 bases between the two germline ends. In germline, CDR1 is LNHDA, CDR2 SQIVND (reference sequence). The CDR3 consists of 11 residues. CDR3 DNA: TGTGCCAGTAGCCTCAATGAAAAACTGTTTTTT. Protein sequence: CASSLNEKLFF.

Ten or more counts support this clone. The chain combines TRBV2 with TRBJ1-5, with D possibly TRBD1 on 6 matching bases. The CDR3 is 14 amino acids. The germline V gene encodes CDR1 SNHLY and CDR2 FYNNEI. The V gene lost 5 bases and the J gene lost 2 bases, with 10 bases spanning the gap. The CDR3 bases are TGTGCCAGCAGTCCTGACAGGCGCAATCAGCCCCAGCATTTT. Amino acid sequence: CASSPDRRNQPQHF.

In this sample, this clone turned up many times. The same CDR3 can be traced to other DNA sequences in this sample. CDR3 in DNA: TGTGCCATCCGGGACAGCGGCACAGATACGCAGTATTTT. This translates into CAIRDSGTDTQYF. The chain uses TRBV10-3 and TRBJ2-3; 7 nucleotides line up with TRBD1. The CDR3 is 13 residues long. CDR1 ENHRY and CDR2 SYGVKD come from the germline V gene. The J segment lost 1 base and the V segment lost 8 bases, leaving 3 bases of the junction unmatched.

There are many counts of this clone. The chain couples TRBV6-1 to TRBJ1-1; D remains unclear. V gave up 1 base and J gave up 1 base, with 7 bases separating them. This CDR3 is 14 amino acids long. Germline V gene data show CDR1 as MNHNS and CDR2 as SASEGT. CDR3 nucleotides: TGTGCCAGCAGTGAAGTGTCCAAGAACACTGAAGCTTTCTTT. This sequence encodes CASSEVSKNTEAFF.

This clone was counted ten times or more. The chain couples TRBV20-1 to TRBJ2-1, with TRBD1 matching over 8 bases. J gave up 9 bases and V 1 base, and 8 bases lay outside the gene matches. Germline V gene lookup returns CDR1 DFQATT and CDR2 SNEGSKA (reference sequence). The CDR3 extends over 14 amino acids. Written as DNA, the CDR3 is TGCAGTGCTAGAGTCAGGGGGCAGTTACGTGAGCAGTTCTTC. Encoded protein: CSARVRGQLREQFF.

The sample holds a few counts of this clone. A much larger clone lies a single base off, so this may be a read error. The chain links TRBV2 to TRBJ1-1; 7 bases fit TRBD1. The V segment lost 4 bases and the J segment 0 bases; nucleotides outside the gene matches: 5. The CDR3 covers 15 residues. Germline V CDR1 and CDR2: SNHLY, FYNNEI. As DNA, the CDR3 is TGTGCCAGCAGTGCGACAGGGTGTCTGAACACTGAAGCTTTCTTT. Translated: CASSATGCLNTEAFF.

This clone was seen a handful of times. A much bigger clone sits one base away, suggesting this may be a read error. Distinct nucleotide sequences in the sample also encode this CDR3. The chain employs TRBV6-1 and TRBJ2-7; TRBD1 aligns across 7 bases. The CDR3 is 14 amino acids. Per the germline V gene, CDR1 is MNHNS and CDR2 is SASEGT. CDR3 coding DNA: TGCGCCAGCAGTGGTCGACAGGGCTTGTACGAGCAGTACTTC. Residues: CASSGRQGLYEQYF.

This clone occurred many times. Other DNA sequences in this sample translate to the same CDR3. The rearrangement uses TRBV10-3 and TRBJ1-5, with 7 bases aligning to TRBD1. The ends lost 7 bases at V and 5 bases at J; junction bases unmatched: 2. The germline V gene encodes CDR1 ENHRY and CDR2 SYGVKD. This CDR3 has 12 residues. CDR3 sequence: CAIKDRDQPQHF. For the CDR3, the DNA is TGTGCCATCAAAGACAGGGATCAGCCCCAGCATTTT.

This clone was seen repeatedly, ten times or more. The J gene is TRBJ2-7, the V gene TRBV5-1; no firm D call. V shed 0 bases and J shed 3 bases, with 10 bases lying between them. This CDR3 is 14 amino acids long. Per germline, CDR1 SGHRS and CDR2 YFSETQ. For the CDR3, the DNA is TGCGCCAGCAGCTTGGGGCAGGCCAACTACGAGCAGTACTTC. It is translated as CASSLGQANYEQYF.

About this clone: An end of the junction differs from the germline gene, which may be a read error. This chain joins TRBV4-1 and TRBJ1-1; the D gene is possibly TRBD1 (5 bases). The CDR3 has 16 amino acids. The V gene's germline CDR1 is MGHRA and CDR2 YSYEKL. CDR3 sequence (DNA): TGCGCCAGCAGCCAAGACTCGGTTGGGACGAACACTGGAGCTTTCTTT. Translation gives CASSQDSVGTNTGAFF.

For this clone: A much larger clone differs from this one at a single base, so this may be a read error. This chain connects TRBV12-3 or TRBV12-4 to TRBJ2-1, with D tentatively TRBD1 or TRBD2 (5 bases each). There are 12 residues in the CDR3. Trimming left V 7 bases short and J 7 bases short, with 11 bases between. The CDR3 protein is CASIRWGNEQFF. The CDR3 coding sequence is TGTGCCAGCATCCGCTGGGGGAATGAGCAGTTCTTC.

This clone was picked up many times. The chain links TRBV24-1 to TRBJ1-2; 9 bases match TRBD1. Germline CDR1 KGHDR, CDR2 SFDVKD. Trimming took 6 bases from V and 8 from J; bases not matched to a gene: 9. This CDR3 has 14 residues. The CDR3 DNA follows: TGTGCCACCAGTACGAGGACAGGGGATTTGGGCTACACCTTC. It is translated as CATSTRTGDLGYTF.

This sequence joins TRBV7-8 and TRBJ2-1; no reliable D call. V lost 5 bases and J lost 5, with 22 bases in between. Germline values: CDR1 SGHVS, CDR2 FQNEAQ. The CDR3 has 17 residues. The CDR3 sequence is CASSLTGSILKDNEQFF. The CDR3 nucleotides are TGTGCCAGCAGCCTCACTGGGTCTATCTTAAAAGACAATGAGCAGTTCTTC.

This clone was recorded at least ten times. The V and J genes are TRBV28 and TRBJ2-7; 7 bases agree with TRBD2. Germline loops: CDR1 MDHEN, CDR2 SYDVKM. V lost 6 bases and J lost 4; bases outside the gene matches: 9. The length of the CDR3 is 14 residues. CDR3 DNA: TGTGCCAGCAGCGGAGCGGGAAGGTTGTACGAGCAGTACTTC. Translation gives CASSGAGRLYEQYF.

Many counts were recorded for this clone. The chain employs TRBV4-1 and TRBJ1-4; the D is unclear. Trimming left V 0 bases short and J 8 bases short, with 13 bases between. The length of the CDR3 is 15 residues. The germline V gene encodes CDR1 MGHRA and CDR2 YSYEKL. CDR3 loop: CASSQETPVSEKLFF. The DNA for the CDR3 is TGCGCCAGCAGCCAAGAAACCCCCGTGTCAGAAAAACTGTTTTTT.

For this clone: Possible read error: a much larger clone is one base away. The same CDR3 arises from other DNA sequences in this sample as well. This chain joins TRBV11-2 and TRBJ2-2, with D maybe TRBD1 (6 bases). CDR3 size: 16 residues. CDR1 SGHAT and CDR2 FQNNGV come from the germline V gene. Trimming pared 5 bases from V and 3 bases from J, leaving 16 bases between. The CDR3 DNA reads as TGTGCCAGCAGCCCCCTGTGGGGGCCCGACACCGGGGAGCTGTTTTTT. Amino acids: CASSPLWGPDTGELFF.

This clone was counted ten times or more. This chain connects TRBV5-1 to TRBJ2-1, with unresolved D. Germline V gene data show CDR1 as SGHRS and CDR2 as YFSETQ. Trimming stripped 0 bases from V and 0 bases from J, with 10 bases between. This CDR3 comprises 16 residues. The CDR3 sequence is CASSLDVGSSYNEQFF. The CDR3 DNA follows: TGCGCCAGCAGCTTGGACGTCGGAAGCTCCTACAATGAGCAGTTCTTC.

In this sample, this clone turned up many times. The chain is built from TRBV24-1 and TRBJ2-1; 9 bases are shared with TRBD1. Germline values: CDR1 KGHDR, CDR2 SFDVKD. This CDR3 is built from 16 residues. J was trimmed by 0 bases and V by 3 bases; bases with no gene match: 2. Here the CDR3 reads CATSDGQGFSYNEQFF. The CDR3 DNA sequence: TGTGCCACCAGTGATGGACAGGGGTTCTCCTACAATGAGCAGTTCTTC.

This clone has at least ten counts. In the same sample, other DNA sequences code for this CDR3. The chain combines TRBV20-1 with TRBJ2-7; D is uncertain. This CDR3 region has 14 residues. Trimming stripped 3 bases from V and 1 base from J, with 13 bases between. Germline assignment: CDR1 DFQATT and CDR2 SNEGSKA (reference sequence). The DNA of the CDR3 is TGCAGTGCTAGTCGCACACGACGATCCTACGAGCAGTACTTC. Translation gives CSASRTRRSYEQYF.